This entry features one T cell receptor (beta chain) sequence. The data were produced by immunoSEQ multiplex PCR, yet TCRdb's version contains in-frame clones alone and is incomplete. The repertoire includes approximately 2.4 million clones, approximately 95% of them detected once, and around 0.13% sits in the top ten. This entry comes from a study of shared clonotypes between healthy human individuals. V lost 4 bases and J lost 2; bases outside the gene matches: 3. The germline gives CDR1 SNHLY, CDR2 FYNNEI. The CDR3 is 14 amino acids. Splitting of CD4+ cells produced CD45RA+ naive and CD45RA-negative memory subsets.

Sequenced: naive CD4+ T cells sorted from blood. Subset in this sample: CD45RA+ positively selected. The origin of this receptor is a man between 18 and 35 years old in good health. The V call is TRBV2, the J call TRBJ2-5; 8 bases map to TRBD1. CDR3 amino acids: CASSGQGSQETQYF. The CDR3 region has the DNA TGTGCCAGCAGTGGACAGGGGTCGCAAGAGACCCAGTACTTC.